These T cell receptor beta chains were read from a single sample in a study of early T cells in non-severe SARS-CoV-2 infection. From the 5' RACE reads, TCRdb called clonotypes with MiXCR, one entry per CDR3 protein. The sample holds around 47,000 distinct CDR3 sequences, 11% seen once. The sequenced material came from whole blood. The receptors stem from an adult who was a healthcare worker with PCR-confirmed SARS-CoV-2 infection or an uninfected control (not recorded which). The CDR3 runs from the conserved cysteine through the conserved F or W. D genes are given only for firm matches. Size tells how often a clone was seen (once, few, many) or the class of an expanded clone, and some rows leave it out.

TRBJ1-1,11,.,TRBV6-2/TRBV6-3,.,CASWVGAEAFF,TGTGCCAGCTGGGTGGGCGCTGAAGCTTTCTTT
TRBJ2-1,13,.,TRBV3-1,.,CASSQTRNNEQFF,TGTGCCAGCAGCCAGACCCGTAACAATGAGCAGTTCTTC
TRBJ2-3,14,TRBD2,TRBV28,many,CASSVSGATDTQYF,TGTGCCAGCAGTGTTAGCGGGGCCACAGATACGCAGTATTTT
TRBJ1-4,13,TRBD1,TRBV7-2,many,CASSNRQGRKLFF,TGTGCCAGCAGCAACCGACAGGGGAGAAAACTGTTTTTT
TRBJ2-1,16,TRBD2,TRBV19,few,CASSILKTSGSYEQFF,TGTGCCAGTAGTATATTAAAAACTAGCGGGAGCTATGAGCAGTTCTTC
TRBJ2-7,14,.,TRBV19,many,CASSPGRTVYEQYF,TGTGCCAGTAGTCCAGGGAGGACGGTCTACGAGCAGTACTTC
TRBJ2-7,12,.,TRBV29-1,many,CSVRGSSYEQYF,TGCAGCGTGAGGGGGAGTTCTTACGAGCAGTACTTC
TRBJ2-1,15,.,TRBV28,.,CASSPSWPTYNEQFF,TGTGCCAGCAGCCCCTCTTGGCCGACCTACAATGAGCAGTTCTTC
TRBJ2-4,16,.,TRBV7-9,many,CASSPSLSLAKNIQYF,TGTGCCAGCAGCCCCTCATTAAGTTTAGCCAAAAACATTCAGTACTTC
TRBJ2-1,16,TRBD1,TRBV6-1,many,CASLRVRGQGFNEQFF,TGTGCCAGCCTCCGTGTCCGTGGACAGGGGTTCAATGAGCAGTTCTTC
TRBJ1-5,12,.,TRBV28,.,CASRESNQPQLF,TGTGCCAGCAGAGAAAGCAATCAGCCCCAGCTTTTT
TRBJ2-7,15,TRBD2,TRBV6-1,few,CASSETSGIPLEQYF,TGTGCCAGCAGTGAAACTAGCGGGATTCCCCTCGAGCAGTACTTC
TRBJ2-5,14,TRBD2,TRBV20-1,many,CSARDTSVRETQYF,TGCAGTGCTAGAGATACTAGCGTAAGAGAGACCCAGTACTTC
TRBJ1-5,16,TRBD1,TRBV6-5,once,CASTPGGQGASQPQHF,TGTGCCAGCACCCCTGGTGGGCAGGGGGCCTCTCAGCCCCAGCATTTT
TRBJ2-3,17,TRBD1,TRBV12-3/TRBV12-4,.,CASSSSGTGGNRDTQYF,TGTGCCAGCAGTTCTAGCGGGACAGGGGGCAACCGGGATACGCAGTATTTT
TRBJ2-7,16,.,TRBV28,.,CASSYIFWGGNYEQYF,TGTGCCAGCAGTTATATATTTTGGGGCGGGAACTACGAGCAGTACTTC
TRBJ2-7,15,TRBD1,TRBV5-5,.,CASSLVTGGSYEQYF,TGTGCCAGCAGCTTGGTCACAGGGGGGTCCTACGAGCAGTACTTC
TRBJ2-1,15,.,TRBV27,many,CASSLTHGGADEQFF,TGTGCCAGCAGTTTAACCCATGGGGGGGCAGATGAGCAGTTCTTC
TRBJ2-7,15,.,TRBV7-2,few,CASSLGVRPPYEQYF,TGTGCCAGCAGCTTAGGGGTCAGGCCGCCCTACGAGCAGTACTTC
TRBJ2-6,17,TRBD1,TRBV5-1,many,CASSGPGQGAGANVLTF,TGCGCCAGCAGCGGACCGGGACAGGGGGCTGGGGCCAACGTCCTGACTTTC
TRBJ2-7,14,.,TRBV20-1,.,CSAGGSTGTDEQYF,TGCAGTGCTGGGGGAAGTACAGGAACCGACGAGCAGTACTTC
TRBJ2-4,12,.,TRBV10-3,few,CASRGEGDIQYF,TGTGCCAGCAGGGGCGAGGGCGACATTCAGTACTTC
TRBJ1-2,13,TRBD1,TRBV6-5,few,CASSYPTGRGYTF,TGTGCCAGCAGTTACCCGACAGGGCGAGGCTACACCTTC
TRBJ2-7,16,.,TRBV13,many,CASSFIGLGEKDEQYF,TGTGCCAGCAGCTTTATCGGACTCGGGGAAAAGGACGAGCAGTACTTC
TRBJ1-4,12,.,TRBV14,many,CASSPTAEKLFF,TGTGCCAGCAGCCCCACGGCCGAAAAACTGTTTTTT
TRBJ2-7,13,.,TRBV10-3,few,CAISRFVGYEQYF,TGTGCCATCAGTAGATTTGTGGGTTACGAGCAGTACTTC
TRBJ1-1,15,.,TRBV19,.,CASSISPGSNTEAFF,TGTGCCAGTAGTATAAGCCCAGGATCGAACACTGAAGCTTTCTTT
TRBJ2-5,15,TRBD1,TRBV12-3/TRBV12-4,.,CASSSGGEGSETQYF,TGTGCCAGCAGTTCAGGGGGCGAGGGGTCGGAGACCCAGTACTTC
TRBJ2-7,16,TRBD2,TRBV5-1,.,CASSLAGLAGVEEQYF,TGCGCCAGCAGCTTGGCGGGACTAGCGGGAGTGGAAGAGCAGTACTTC
TRBJ2-7,15,TRBD1,TRBV12-3/TRBV12-4,.,CASSSNRDRSYEQYF,TGTGCCAGCAGCTCTAACCGGGACAGATCCTACGAGCAGTACTTC
TRBJ2-1,15,TRBD2,TRBV29-1,many,CSVEDLLAGGNEQFF,TGCAGCGTTGAAGATCTTCTAGCGGGAGGCAATGAGCAGTTCTTC
TRBJ2-1,13,.,TRBV7-8,many,CASSLSRAVEQFF,TGTGCCAGCAGCCTGTCTCGGGCGGTAGAGCAGTTCTTC
TRBJ2-7,16,.,TRBV4-1,.,CASSQVGGWRPYEQYF,TGCGCCAGCAGCCAAGTAGGTGGTTGGAGGCCCTACGAGCAGTACTTC
TRBJ1-5,13,.,TRBV6-5,.,CASSYSGQGPQHF,TGTGCCAGCAGTTACTCGGGTCAGGGGCCCCAGCATTTT
TRBJ1-6,16,.,TRBV20-1,.,CSARDFRSSYNSPLHF,TGCAGTGCTAGAGATTTCCGGAGCTCCTATAATTCACCCCTCCACTTT
TRBJ2-3,14,.,TRBV30,many,CAWSHGISTDTQYF,TGTGCCTGGAGTCATGGGATCAGCACAGATACGCAGTATTTT
TRBJ1-4,15,.,TRBV2,.,CARQEQDATNEKLFF,TGTGCCAGACAGGAGCAGGATGCAACTAATGAAAAACTGTTTTTT
TRBJ1-1,12,.,TRBV12-5,many,CASGLTPKVAFF,TGTGCTAGTGGTTTGACACCAAAGGTAGCTTTCTTT
TRBJ1-1,14,.,TRBV28,.,CASRQGGMDTEAFF,TGTGCCAGCAGACAAGGTGGGATGGACACTGAAGCTTTCTTT
TRBJ2-7,16,TRBD2,TRBV5-1,many,CASSPLTSGSSYEQYF,TGCGCCAGCAGCCCTTTGACTAGCGGGAGCTCCTACGAGCAGTACTTC
TRBJ1-2,17,.,TRBV28,.,CASSLYPATATNYGYTF,TGTGCCAGCAGTTTATACCCCGCGACGGCCACTAACTATGGCTACACCTTC
TRBJ2-1,14,.,TRBV7-9,once,CASSLTSGRDEQFF,TGTGCCAGCAGTCTTACTAGTGGTAGAGATGAGCAGTTCTTC
TRBJ2-3,14,TRBD2,TRBV7-9,many,CASSRSGSTDTQYF,TGTGCCAGCAGTCGTAGCGGGAGCACAGATACGCAGTATTTT
TRBJ2-3,18,TRBD2,TRBV20-1,many,CSAILRTSGRWYADTQYF,TGCAGTGCTATACTCAGGACTAGCGGGAGATGGTATGCAGATACGCAGTATTTT
TRBJ2-1,16,.,TRBV7-6,many,CASSLAPRSLYNEQFF,TGTGCCAGCAGCTTAGCGCCGAGATCACTCTACAATGAGCAGTTCTTC
TRBJ2-1,11,.,TRBV5-6,.,CASSLQQEQFF,TGTGCCAGCAGCTTGCAACAGGAGCAGTTCTTC
TRBJ1-2,13,.,TRBV20-1,many,CSARYSSRYGYTF,TGCAGTGCTCGGTACTCCTCACGATATGGCTACACCTTC
TRBJ2-7,13,.,TRBV20-1,.,CSAGSWDSYEQYF,TGCAGTGCTGGTAGTTGGGATTCCTACGAGCAGTACTTC
TRBJ2-2,17,TRBD1,TRBV7-2,many,CASSPGGTGRNTGELFF,TGTGCCAGCAGCCCAGGGGGGACAGGGCGGAACACCGGGGAGCTGTTTTTT
TRBJ2-3,15,TRBD1,TRBV7-9,.,CASSDRDRGADTQYF,TGTGCCAGCAGCGACCGGGACAGGGGCGCAGATACGCAGTATTTT
TRBJ2-3,14,TRBD2,TRBV30,.,CAWISSGVFNTQYF,TGTGCCTGGATTTCTAGCGGGGTGTTCAATACGCAGTATTTT